The 22 T cell receptor beta chains given below trace back to one sample, sequenced in a study of shared clonotypes between healthy human individuals. Assay used: immunoSEQ multiplex PCR; TCRdb lists only in-frame clones, some missing. The repertoire holds hundreds of thousands of clones, around 73% seen once, with 1.5% to 2% in the top ten. The sample taken for sequencing was memory CD4+ T cells sorted from blood. Subset given: CD45RA-negative fraction. The receptors here all came from a woman in her twenties or thirties in good health.

V usage is TRBV5-4 and J usage is TRBJ2-3; perhaps TRBD2 as D (6 bases). Trimming shortened V by 6 bases and J by 8 bases, and 31 bases separated the two germline ends. This CDR3 region has 18 residues. Germline CDR1 SGHNT, CDR2 YYREEE (reference sequence). The CDR3 sequence is CASTTESLFAGSRGTQYF. The CDR3 nucleotides read TGTGCCAGCACCACTGAGAGCTTGTTTGCGGGATCAAGGGGTACGCAGTATTTT.

The chain links TRBV5-1 to TRBJ1-1; perhaps TRBD1 as D (6 bases). This CDR3 is 15 amino acids long. Germline V gives CDR1 SGHRS, CDR2 YFSETQ. V was shortened by 1 base and J by 0 bases, with 10 bases between the two germline ends. The CDR3 DNA sequence: TGCGCCAGCAGCTTGTCGACAGGCTTGAACACTGAAGCTTTCTTT. Amino acids: CASSLSTGLNTEAFF.

This chain uses TRBV29-1 with TRBJ2-7; D uncertain. This CDR3 has 12 amino acids. V was pared by 4 bases and J by 0 bases, with 7 bases between. Germline V gene sequence: CDR1 SQVTM, CDR2 ANQGSEA. The CDR3, as DNA: TGCAGCGTTGGACACGTCTCCTACGAGCAGTACTTC. Amino acid sequence: CSVGHVSYEQYF.

The J gene is TRBJ2-1, the V gene TRBV2; 7 bases agree with TRBD1. Germline CDR1 is SNHLY and CDR2 is FYNNEI. This CDR3 contains 14 residues. Losses at the gene ends were 2 bases for V and 4 bases for J; bases not matched to a gene: 2. The CDR3 DNA reads as TGTGCCAGCAGTGAACAACAGGGGTACAATGAGCAGTTCTTC. Amino acids: CASSEQQGYNEQFF.

The chain is built from TRBV10-2 and TRBJ2-7; D might be TRBD2 (5 bases). V was shortened by 6 bases and J by 6 bases, with 18 bases between the two germline ends. Germline V gene lookup returns CDR1 WSHSY and CDR2 SAAADI. The CDR3 is 14 amino acids. The CDR3 DNA reads TGCGCCAGCAGAGCACGGGATCCCACGGGCGAGCAGTACTTC. Translation: CASRARDPTGEQYF.

Concerning this clone: Distinct nucleotide sequences in the sample also encode this CDR3. This chain links TRBV5-1 with TRBJ1-2; D unresolved. The V end was cut by 1 base, the J end by 5 bases, with 12 bases between. The CDR3 spans 14 residues. CDR1 is SGHRS and CDR2 is YFSETQ in the germline V gene. This CDR3 is CASSLTGIRYGYTF. CDR3 bases: TGCGCCAGCAGCTTGACTGGAATCAGATATGGCTACACCTTC.

V usage is TRBV7-6 and J usage is TRBJ2-2; no definite D call. This CDR3 spans 13 amino acids. Germline V gene sequence: CDR1 SGHVS, CDR2 FNYEAQ. Trimming shortened V by 5 bases and J by 8 bases, and 12 bases separated the two germline ends. Here the CDR3 DNA reads TGTGCCAGCAGCACCCAAAGGAGAGGGGAGCTGTTTTTT. Encoded protein: CASSTQRRGELFF.

Points on this clone: A read error may explain this, as a much larger clone is one base away. The sample has other DNA sequences that encode this CDR3 too. J is TRBJ2-7 and V is TRBV6-5, with TRBD2 matching over 9 bases. The CDR3 consists of 15 residues. V was pared by 0 bases and J by 0 bases, with 0 bases of the junction left unmatched. Per germline, CDR1 MNHEY and CDR2 SVGAGI. The CDR3 nucleotides are TGTGCCAGCAGTTACTCTAGCGGGAGCTCCTACGAGCAGTACTTC. Translating it yields CASSYSSGSSYEQYF.

This clone was recorded once. V and J are TRBV29-1 and TRBJ2-1; D remains ambiguous. CDR3 length: 15 amino acids. Deletions cut 7 bases from V and 4 bases from J, with 20 bases between. Germline loops: CDR1 SQVTM, CDR2 ANQGSEA. DNA for the CDR3: TGCAGCGCCCTCCCTGCGCGCCCCCCTTACAATGAGCAGTTCTTC. It yields the protein CSALPARPPYNEQFF.

This clone has ten or more counts. The CDR3 is CASSPASGRFHEQYF. In nucleotides, the CDR3 is TGTGCCAGCAGCCCGGCTAGCGGGAGGTTCCACGAGCAGTACTTC. The chain links TRBV7-8 to TRBJ2-7; 11 bases align to TRBD2. Losses at the gene ends were 5 bases for V and 5 bases for J; bases not matched to a gene: 8. There are 15 residues in the CDR3. Per the germline V gene, CDR1 is SGHVS and CDR2 is FQNEAQ.

The chain has TRBV6-1 and TRBJ2-7, with TRBD1 matching over 11 bases. Trimming cost V 6 bases and J 4 bases; bases outside gene matches: 8. The CDR3 loop spans 15 amino acids. Looked up from germline, CDR1 is MNHNS and CDR2 is SASEGT. The CDR3 DNA follows: TGTGCCAGCAGCGACCAAGGGACAGGGGGATACGAGCAGTACTTC. Amino acids: CASSDQGTGGYEQYF.

J is TRBJ2-3 and V is TRBV5-1; tentatively, D is TRBD1 (6 bases). CDR1 SGHRS and CDR2 YFSETQ come from the germline V gene. The CDR3 extends over 15 amino acids. V gave up 4 bases and J gave up 1 base, with 13 bases separating them. The CDR3 loop is CASSPQEGGTDTQYF. In DNA, the CDR3 is TGCGCCAGCAGCCCACAAGAGGGGGGCACAGATACGCAGTATTTT.

Details on this clone: The same CDR3 arises from other DNA sequences in this sample as well. The chain employs TRBV6-5 and TRBJ1-5; D unclear. This CDR3 is 13 amino acids long. CDR1 is MNHEY, CDR2 SVGAGI, per germline. Trimming pared 2 bases from V and 1 base from J, leaving 3 bases between. CDR3 sequence reads: CASSYGSNQPQHF. CDR3 bases: TGTGCCAGCAGTTACGGGAGCAATCAGCCCCAGCATTTT.

For this clone: The same CDR3 arises from other DNA sequences in this sample as well. This chain links TRBV7-9 with TRBJ2-3; either TRBD1 or TRBD2 may supply D (5 bases each). V was pared by 1 base and J by 9 bases, with 5 bases between. The germline gives CDR1 SEHNR, CDR2 FQNEAQ (reference sequence). CDR3 length: 11 residues. Here the CDR3 DNA reads TGTGCCAGCAGCTTAGGGGGGACGCAGTATTTT. Its protein product is CASSLGGTQYF.

The V and J genes are TRBV19 and TRBJ1-5, with TRBD1 matching 9 bases. V lost 7 bases and J lost 4; bases outside the gene matches: 11. The CDR3 runs to 16 residues. The germline V gene has CDR1 LNHDA and CDR2 SQIVND (reference sequence). The DNA for the CDR3 is TGTGCCAGTAACCCGGGACAGGGCCGTTATAATCAGCCCCAGCATTTT. Translated, it gives CASNPGQGRYNQPQHF.

Worth noting for this clone: A far larger clone is one base from this, pointing to a likely read error. The chain links TRBV20-1 to TRBJ1-2, with a tentative D call TRBD1 (6 bases). Germline CDR1 DFQATT, CDR2 SNEGSKA (reference sequence). V lost 7 bases and J lost 10, with 16 bases in between. The CDR3 sequence is 11 residues long. The CDR3 DNA reads as TGCAGTGTCTCAAGACAGGTCTCCTACACCTTC. It is translated as CSVSRQVSYTF.

In this sample, this clone turned up once. The rearrangement links TRBV7-9 to TRBJ1-1; D uncertain. Germline values: CDR1 SEHNR, CDR2 FQNEAQ (reference sequence). The length of the CDR3 is 15 residues. With 2 bases removed from V and 0 bases from J, the gap between germline ends came to 10 bases. CDR3 DNA sequence: TGTGCCAGCAGCTTACCGCTGCTCATGAACACTGAAGCTTTCTTT. Translating it yields CASSLPLLMNTEAFF.

This rearrangement joins TRBV28 to TRBJ2-1; D call uncertain. Trimming removed 6 bases at V and 10 bases at J, with 10 bases between. The CDR3 consists of 11 residues. Per germline, CDR1 MDHEN and CDR2 SYDVKM. CDR3 bases: TGTGCCAGCAGGGTAGCTGAAGAGCAGTTCTTC. It codes for CASRVAEEQFF.

On this clone: The same CDR3 can be traced to other DNA sequences in this sample. This rearrangement joins TRBV27 to TRBJ2-7; D assignment may be TRBD1 or TRBD2 (5 bases each). The CDR3 length is 13 residues. Germline CDR1 is MNHEY and CDR2 is SMNVEV (reference sequence). The V gene lost 6 bases and the J gene lost 4 bases, with 13 bases spanning the gap. The CDR3 protein is CASSRDRRYEQYF. In DNA form, the CDR3 reads TGTGCCAGCAGCCGGGACCGCAGGTACGAGCAGTACTTC.

The chain employs TRBV7-2 and TRBJ2-5, with TRBD1 as a possible D gene (5 bases). The CDR3 is made up of 16 amino acids. Germline V gene sequence: CDR1 SGHTA, CDR2 FQGNSA. V was cut by 1 base and J by 1 base, with 13 bases left in between. CDR3: CASSLVGRQLQETQYF. CDR3 DNA: TGTGCCAGCAGCTTAGTTGGCAGACAGCTCCAAGAGACCCAGTACTTC. The full variable domain, with the rest looked up from reference TRBV7-2 and TRBJ2-5, is GAGVSQSPSNKVTEKGKDVELRCDPISGHTALYWYRQSLGQGLEFLIYFQGNSAPDKSGLPSDRFSAERTGGSVSTLTIQRTQQEDSAVYLCASSLVGRQLQETQYFGPGTRLLVL.

The genes are TRBV6-5 and TRBJ1-5; the D gene is possibly TRBD1 (6 bases). Germline V gives CDR1 MNHEY, CDR2 SVGAGI. Trimming took 5 bases from V and 4 from J, leaving 12 bases between them. The CDR3 runs to 14 residues. Here the CDR3 DNA reads TGTGCCAGCAGTGGTTCGGACAGAAATCAGCCCCAGCATTTT. It is translated as CASSGSDRNQPQHF.

In this sample, this clone turned up once. This rearrangement joins TRBV19 to TRBJ2-3; D remains ambiguous. The length of the CDR3 is 13 residues. The V gene lost 5 bases and the J gene lost 2 bases, with 8 bases spanning the gap. Germline V gene data show CDR1 as LNHDA and CDR2 as SQIVND (reference sequence). CDR3 region: CASSDQTTDTQYF. The CDR3 nucleotides read TGTGCCAGTAGTGACCAGACCACAGATACGCAGTATTTT. Full variable domain (missing parts from reference TRBV19 and TRBJ2-3): DGGITQSPKYLFRKEGQNVTLSCEQNLNHDAMYWYRQDPGQGLRLIYYSQIVNDFQKGDIAEGYSVSREKKESFPLTVTSAQKNPTAFYLCASSDQTTDTQYFGPGTRLTVL.